Following are 10 T cell receptor beta chains from one sample sequenced in a study of read filtering for tumor transcriptome and immune sequencing. This library used roughly 430 ng RNA and molecular barcoded adaptors spanning alpha/delta and beta/gamma chains. MiXCR, run by TCRdb on the reads, gives a single entry per CDR3 protein. This table has approximately 40,000 distinct CDR3 sequences, 14% appearing once. The sample comprised a population of CD138-negative cells sorted from bone marrow. The receptors stem from a donor aged 40 or older with multiple myeloma.

Comment on this clonotype: One junction end does not reproduce the germline sequence, and a read error may be involved. CDR3 sequence: CASSYSKRGGLKTQYF. In DNA form, the CDR3 reads TGTGCCAGCAGTTACTCGAAGCGGGGGGGCCTCAAGACGCAGTATTTC. This chain connects TRBV6-5 to TRBJ2-3; 10 nucleotides align to TRBD2. Germline lookup yields CDR1 MNHEY and CDR2 SVGAGI. This CDR3 is built from 16 residues.

This clonotype has ten or more counts. The chain carries TRBV20-1 and TRBJ2-1; TRBD2 matches at 10 bases. Germline trimming cut 6 bases from V and 3 bases from J; bases unmatched to any gene: 5. Germline CDR1 DFQATT, CDR2 SNEGSKA (reference sequence). The CDR3 totals 14 residues. The CDR3 DNA is TGCAGTGCCCGAGAGCGGGGGGGCTACAATGAGCAGTTCTTC. It is translated as CSARERGGYNEQFF.

On this clonotype itself: At one of its ends the junction is not consistent with the germline gene, which may arise from a read error. This chain links TRBV4-1 with TRBJ2-2; D is possibly TRBD1 or TRBD2 (5 bases each). CDR3 length: 17 amino acids. CDR1 and CDR2 (germline): MGHRA, YSYEKL. The chain's CDR3 is CASSRLQVATNTGELSF. The CDR3 coding sequence is TGCGCCAGCAGCCGATTACAGGTGGCGACGAACACCGGGGAGCTGTCTTTT.

This clonotype appeared many times. The gene calls are TRBV5-1 and TRBJ2-7; TRBD1 or TRBD2 may be the D gene (6 bases each). Trimming removed 4 bases from V and 5 bases from J, with 10 bases in between. Germline CDR1 reads SGHRS; CDR2 reads YFSETQ. CDR3 length equals 12 residues. The CDR3 reads CASSGGRNEQYF. The DNA of the CDR3 is TGCGCCAGCAGCGGGGGGCGGAACGAGCAGTACTTC.

Remarks on this clonotype: A much larger clonotype is one base distant, so this may be a read error. The chain links TRBV20-1 to TRBJ2-5, with D perhaps matching TRBD2 (5 bases). The CDR3 is 12 amino acids. Germline CDR1 DFQATT, CDR2 SNEGSKA (reference sequence). CDR3 region: CSARPKGETLYF. CDR3 DNA: TGCAGTGCTAGACCCAAGGGAGAGACCCTGTACTTC.

There are many counts of this clonotype. This chain joins TRBV7-8 and TRBJ1-1; maybe TRBD1 (5 bases). Per germline, CDR1 SGHVS and CDR2 FQNEAQ. The CDR3 contains 17 residues. V lost 7 bases, J lost 0 bases, and 21 bases lay in between. Here the CDR3 DNA reads TGTGCCAGCAAGACATGGGGCTCAGGGACCATGAACACTGAAGCTTTCTTT. It specifies CASKTWGSGTMNTEAFF.

This clonotype was picked up a small number of times. This clone may be a read error of a much larger clone one base away. The chain carries TRBV7-8 and TRBJ2-7; TRBD1 might be the D (6 bases). The CDR3 extends over 14 amino acids. The V gene's germline CDR1 is SGHVS and CDR2 FQNEAQ. Trimming stripped 5 bases from V and 2 bases from J, with 13 bases between. Here the CDR3 reads CASSLGTRTYEQYF. The CDR3 DNA reads as TGTGCCAGCAGCCTCGGGACACGGACCTACGAGCAGTACTTC. The whole variable domain, filled in from reference TRBV7-8 and TRBJ2-7, reads GAGVSQSPRYKVAKRGQDVALRCDPISGHVSLFWYQQALGQGPEFLTYFQNEAQLDKSGLPSDRFFAERPEGSVSTLKIQRTQQEDSAVYLCASSLGTRTYEQYFGPGTRLTVT.

The chain has TRBV6-6 and TRBJ1-5; no reliable D call. Trimming removed 5 bases at V and 6 bases at J, with 20 bases between. The CDR3 extends over 16 amino acids. Germline CDR1 reads MNHNY; CDR2 reads SVGAGI (reference sequence). Here the CDR3 reads CASSERVGAWGQPQHF. CDR3 nucleotides: TGTGCCAGCAGTGAGAGGGTAGGAGCCTGGGGTCAGCCCCAGCATTTT.

This clonotype occurred many times. This sequence joins TRBV5-5 and TRBJ2-1, with 11 bases matching TRBD2. Germline V CDR1 and CDR2: SGHKS, YYEKEE (reference sequence). The V segment lost 2 bases and the J segment 7 bases; nucleotides outside the gene matches: 11. CDR3 length equals 17 residues. CDR3 coding DNA: TGTGCCAGCAGCTTTTTAGCGGGGGGGCCTTATTTGAATGAGCAGTTCTTC. Translated: CASSFLAGGPYLNEQFF.

This clonotype was counted many times. V gene TRBV5-1 combines with J gene TRBJ2-7; no reliable D call. CDR3 length equals 15 residues. V lost 0 bases, J lost 2 bases, and 12 bases lay in between. Germline CDR1 is SGHRS and CDR2 is YFSETQ. The DNA for the CDR3 is TGCGCCAGCAGCTTGGAAATCGGCAGAGCCTACGAGCAGTACTTC. As protein: CASSLEIGRAYEQYF.